This T cell receptor beta chain was captured by sequencing in a study of shared clonotypes between healthy human individuals. The CDR3 runs 14 residues. Germline V gene lookup returns CDR1 SGDLS and CDR2 YYNGEE. V was pared by 0 bases and J by 4 bases, with 7 bases between. Everyone who donated was a Caucasian adult who lived in Nashville, Tennessee. Unsorted PBMC DNA was run through sequencing on ten immunoSEQ deep assay plates. The table came from immunoSEQ multiplex PCR; TCRdb's copy has only in-frame clones and leaves some out. The table lists approximately 500,000 clones, approximately 85% of them singletons.

This clonotype was obtained from a middle-aged woman in good health. Some clones in this sample may be carry-over from other donors' samples. V is TRBV9 and J is TRBJ1-4; the D gene is possibly TRBD1 (6 bases). Sequencing was performed on PBMCs. The CDR3, as DNA: TGTGCCAGCAGCGTAGGACAGGATAATGAAAAACTGTTTTTT. Its protein is CASSVGQDNEKLFF.